The clone carrying this T cell receptor beta chain came up many times. Preparation of the TCRbeta library was carried out with unique molecular identifiers. Via MiXCR, TCRdb re-called the PCR reads, giving one row per CDR3 protein. The sample has about 360,000 distinct CDR3 sequences, about an eighth seen once. The data were taken from a study of T-cell reconstitution after alpha-beta-depleted transplantation in children. The CDR3 totals 15 residues. V lost 7 bases to trimming and J lost 5 bases; unmatched junction nucleotides: 15. Germline V gene lookup returns CDR1 DFQATT and CDR2 SNEGSKA (reference sequence).

The chain is built from TRBV20-1 and TRBJ2-5, with 8 bases fitting TRBD1. This sequence was found in a human donor who donated a stem cell graft to a child with Fanconi anemia. This sample comprised PBMCs, obtained from the stem cell graft. CDR3 region: CSVCQGAGMGETQYF. CDR3 nucleotide sequence: TGCAGTGTTTGCCAGGGGGCAGGGATGGGTGAGACCCAGTACTTC.